Shown below are 14 T cell receptor beta chains from a single sample sequenced in a study of shared clonotypes between healthy human individuals. This table comes from immunoSEQ multiplex PCR, and its TCRdb copy is limited to in-frame clones, with some not included. The table lists about 990,000 clones, 75% to 85% of them singletons, with roughly 0.62% in the top ten. The sample consisted of memory CD4+ T cells from PBMCs. Specified subset: CD45RA-negative fraction. The receptors shown here come from a young man in good health. Some clones in this sample may be carry-over from other donors' samples.

As concerns this clone: Other nucleotide sequences from this sample produce the same CDR3. The chain links TRBV7-2 to TRBJ1-2; 7 positions agree with TRBD1. CDR1 SGHTA and CDR2 FQGNSA come from the germline V gene. J gave up 2 bases and V 0 bases, and 3 bases lay outside the gene matches. The CDR3 covers 15 residues. CDR3 DNA sequence: TGTGCCAGCAGCTTAGCGGGACAGCTCAACTATGGCTACACCTTC. Translated, it gives CASSLAGQLNYGYTF.

A few counts support this clone. CDR3 sequence (DNA): TGTGCCACCAACAGGGCCGATAGCAATCAGCCCCAGCATTTT. Translation gives CATNRADSNQPQHF. The rearrangement uses TRBV5-4 and TRBJ1-5; maybe TRBD1 (6 bases). The ends were cut back, 9 bases at V and 0 bases at J, with 13 bases in the middle. Germline V gene lookup returns CDR1 SGHNT and CDR2 YYREEE (reference sequence). This CDR3 contains 14 residues.

On this clone: The junction departs from the called germline gene at one end, perhaps through a read error. J is TRBJ2-6 and V is TRBV2; D possibly corresponds to TRBD1 (5 bases). The CDR3 length is 14 residues. CDR1 is SNHLY, CDR2 FYNNEI, per germline. The CDR3 reads CANSDSSGANVLTF. CDR3 bases: TGTGCCAACAGTGACAGCTCTGGGGCCAACGTCCTGACTTTC.

The V call is TRBV9, the J call TRBJ1-3; D is possibly TRBD1 (6 bases). V was cut by 0 bases and J by 0 bases, with 10 bases left in between. The CDR3 totals 16 residues. Germline V lookup: CDR1 SGDLS, CDR2 YYNGEE. The chain's CDR3 is CASSVGQVSSGNTIYF. The CDR3 DNA sequence: TGTGCCAGCAGCGTAGGACAGGTGAGCTCTGGAAACACCATATATTTT.

The chain carries TRBV4-2 and TRBJ2-5; TRBD2 matches at 9 bases. J lost 2 bases, V lost 3 bases, and 4 bases had no gene match. The germline CDR1 and CDR2 sequences are LGHNA and YNFKEQ. The CDR3 is made up of 15 amino acids. For the CDR3, the DNA is TGTGCCAGCAGCCAGCAGACTAGCGGACAAGAGACCCAGTACTTC. Translating gives CASSQQTSGQETQYF.

The chain has TRBV2 and TRBJ2-4; TRBD2 agrees at 7 bases. The V gene end was trimmed by 5 bases and the J gene end by 0 bases; junction bases not matched to a gene: 7. Germline values: CDR1 SNHLY, CDR2 FYNNEI. The CDR3 has 16 residues. CDR3: CASSHSGALAKNIQYF. The CDR3 DNA is TGTGCCAGCAGTCACAGCGGGGCACTAGCCAAAAACATTCAGTACTTC.

About this clone: Other DNA sequences from this sample encode an identical CDR3 as well. This chain links TRBV27 with TRBJ2-7; unclear D gene. This CDR3 is built from 11 residues. Trimming took 6 bases from V and 5 from J, leaving 8 bases between them. Germline V gene data show CDR1 as MNHEY and CDR2 as SMNVEV (reference sequence). CDR3 amino acids: CASRDRHEQYF. CDR3 DNA: TGTGCCAGCAGGGACCGCCACGAGCAGTACTTC.

Ten or more counts support this clone. V usage is TRBV28 and J usage is TRBJ1-5; the D gene is possibly TRBD1 (6 bases). The CDR3 covers 12 residues. Trimming shortened V by 8 bases and J by 5 bases, and 10 bases separated the two germline ends. CDR1 is MDHEN and CDR2 is SYDVKM in the germline V gene. As DNA, the CDR3 is TGTGCCAGCTGGGGGGCTGATCAGCCCCAGCATTTT. Residues: CASWGADQPQHF.

This clone appeared a few times. V gene TRBV6-1 combines with J gene TRBJ1-3; 7 bases line up with TRBD1. Germline loops: CDR1 MNHNS, CDR2 SASEGT. J was trimmed by 2 bases and V by 4 bases; bases with no gene match: 5. The CDR3 loop spans 15 amino acids. CDR3 bases: TGTGCCAGCAGTGCTACAGGGGTAGCTGGAAACACCATATATTTT. Its translation is CASSATGVAGNTIYF.

The chain carries TRBV28 and TRBJ1-4, with no clear D. Germline lookup yields CDR1 MDHEN and CDR2 SYDVKM. This CDR3 region has 14 residues. V dropped 7 bases and J dropped 3 bases, with 12 bases sitting between them. CDR3 bases: TGTGCCAGCACCTTCAGCGGAGCTAATGAAAAACTGTTTTTT. Its translation is CASTFSGANEKLFF.

The chain uses TRBV6-5 and TRBJ2-1; TRBD2 might be the D (5 bases). The germline V and J ends were trimmed by 2 bases and 8 bases, with 16 bases remaining between them. The CDR3 covers 15 residues. From germline, CDR1 is MNHEY and CDR2 SVGAGI. CDR3 sequence reads: CASSYRGMAGDEQFF. As DNA, the CDR3 is TGTGCCAGCAGTTACCGTGGGATGGCCGGGGATGAGCAGTTCTTC.

Note on this clone: A far bigger clonotype differs at one base, so this is likely a read error. The same CDR3 arises from other DNA sequences in this sample as well. J is TRBJ2-3 and V is TRBV5-1; the D is unclear. The V gene lost 0 bases and the J gene lost 3 bases, with 8 bases spanning the gap. Germline lookup yields CDR1 SGHRS and CDR2 YFSETQ. The CDR3 has 14 residues. CDR3 region: CASSLDPWTDTQYF. DNA for the CDR3: TGCGCCAGCAGCTTGGATCCCTGGACAGATACGCAGTATTTT.

J is TRBJ2-7 and V is TRBV5-6; 11 bases fit TRBD2. This CDR3 has 15 amino acids. Germline CDR1 reads SGHDT; CDR2 reads YYEEEE. Unmatched junction bases numbered 5, after V lost 5 bases and J lost 1 base. CDR3 loop: CASRMGLADSYEQYF. CDR3 DNA: TGTGCCAGCAGAATGGGACTAGCGGATTCCTACGAGCAGTACTTC. Filled out from reference TRBV5-6 and TRBJ2-7, the complete variable domain reads DAGVTQSPTHLIKTRGQQVTLRCSPKSGHDTVSWYQQALGQGPQFIFQYYEEEERQRGNFPDRFSGHQFPNYSSELNVNALLLGDSALYLCASRMGLADSYEQYFGPGTRLTVT.

The chain uses TRBV7-9 and TRBJ2-5, with TRBD2 matching over 9 bases. CDR1 and CDR2 (germline): SEHNR, FQNEAQ (reference sequence). After removal of 5 bases from V and 0 bases from J, the junction contained 10 bases not matched to a gene. CDR3 length equals 17 residues. In nucleotides, the CDR3 is TGTGCCAGCAGCCGTCCTCGCGGGGGGGGCTACCAAGAGACCCAGTACTTC. Protein product: CASSRPRGGGYQETQYF. Full variable domain (remainder filled in from reference TRBV7-9 and TRBJ2-5): DTGVSQNPRHKITKRGQNVTFRCDPISEHNRLYWYRQTLGQGPEFLTYFQNEAQLEKSRLLSDRFSAERPKGSFSTLEIQRTEQGDSAMYLCASSRPRGGGYQETQYFGPGTRLLVL.